The 21 T cell receptor beta chains below come from one sample, sequenced in a study of T cell responses to AZD1222 COVID-19 vaccine. Assay used: immunoSEQ multiplex PCR; TCRdb lists only in-frame clones, some missing. This sample yields some 140,000 clones, of which roughly 90% are seen a single time; 1.5% to 2% belongs to the top ten. The sequencing here drew on peripheral blood, taken on day 0 of AZD1222 vaccination. The receptors were gathered from an adult in good health.

For the CDR3, the DNA is TGTGCCAGCAGCTTAGCAAGGGCGCACGCCGGCTACGAGCAGTACTTC. Translation gives CASSLARAHAGYEQYF. The genes are TRBV7-2 and TRBJ2-7; D unresolved. Germline V gene sequence: CDR1 SGHTA, CDR2 FQGNSA. Trimming removed 0 bases from V and 3 bases from J, with 15 bases in between. The CDR3 extends over 16 amino acids.

V and J are TRBV7-3 and TRBJ1-2; 7 bases are shared with TRBD1. V was pared by 2 bases and J by 3 bases, with 9 bases of the junction left unmatched. Germline V lookup: CDR1 SGHTA, CDR2 FQGTGA. The CDR3 is 16 amino acids. CDR3: CASSLGTAGQDYGYTF. The CDR3 DNA reads as TGTGCCAGCAGCTTAGGGACAGCGGGGCAGGACTATGGCTACACCTTC.

J is TRBJ1-4 and V is TRBV3-1 (or the pseudogene TRBV3-2); the D is unclear. V was cut by 4 bases and J by 7 bases, with 13 bases left in between. Germline V gene data show CDR1 as LGHDT and CDR2 as YNNKEL (reference sequence). The length of the CDR3 is 14 residues. The CDR3 spells CASSPKSFGEKLFF. DNA for the CDR3: TGTGCCAGCAGCCCTAAGTCCTTTGGTGAAAAACTGTTTTTT.

V is TRBV6-2 or TRBV6-3 and J is TRBJ1-2; D possibly corresponds to TRBD1 (5 bases). The CDR3 length is 13 residues. The V end was cut by 5 bases, the J end by 5 bases, with 12 bases between. The germline gives CDR1 MNHEY, CDR2 SVGEGT. The CDR3 is CASSRTGEYGYTF. CDR3 sequence (DNA): TGTGCCAGCAGTAGAACGGGGGAATATGGCTACACCTTC.

The V call is TRBV30, the J call TRBJ1-1; 7 nucleotides match TRBD1. The CDR3 is made up of 12 amino acids. The trim removed 4 bases at V and 5 bases at J, leaving 4 bases unmatched. Germline CDR1 reads GTSNPN; CDR2 reads SVGIG (reference sequence). DNA of the CDR3: TGTGCCTGGATACCGACAGGGACTGAAGCTTTCTTT. Translating it yields CAWIPTGTEAFF.

This clone has only one observation. The V gene is TRBV6-5, the J gene TRBJ2-7; no reliable D call. This CDR3 region has 15 residues. Germline V gene lookup returns CDR1 MNHEY and CDR2 SVGAGI. V was shortened by 2 bases and J by 2 bases, with 13 bases between the two germline ends. The CDR3 loop is CASSYGSLITYEQYF. CDR3 bases: TGTGCCAGCAGTTACGGCAGCCTGATTACCTACGAGCAGTACTTC.

This clone was found once. The chain employs TRBV7-9 and TRBJ2-7; 7 positions match TRBD2. CDR3 length equals 16 residues. Trimming at V came to 0 bases and at J to 7 bases, leaving 12 bases not matched to a gene. In germline, CDR1 is SEHNR, CDR2 FQNEAQ (reference sequence). The CDR3 reads CASSLAGGRAGREQYF. CDR3 nucleotides: TGTGCCAGCAGCTTAGCTGGTGGGAGGGCCGGTCGGGAGCAGTACTTC.

CDR3 sequence: CASSSPQREGKDEQFF. DNA for the CDR3: TGTGCCAGCAGCTCTCCCCAGCGGGAGGGCAAGGATGAGCAGTTCTTC. The chain has TRBV7-2 and TRBJ2-1; the match to TRBD2 covers 10 bases. J was trimmed by 8 bases and V by 4 bases; bases with no gene match: 11. The germline CDR1 and CDR2 sequences are SGHTA and FQGNSA. This CDR3 comprises 16 residues.

The chain has TRBV24-1 and TRBJ1-1; D unclear. The germline gives CDR1 KGHDR, CDR2 SFDVKD. The length of the CDR3 is 13 residues. The V gene lost 1 base and the J gene lost 10 bases, with 12 bases spanning the gap. In nucleotides, the CDR3 is TGTGCCACCAGTGATTTAAGCCCACTGGGAGCTTTCTTT. Translated: CATSDLSPLGAFF.

The chain carries TRBV4-1 and TRBJ2-5; 8 bases are a match to TRBD1. Looked up from germline, CDR1 is MGHRA and CDR2 is YSYEKL. This CDR3 contains 15 residues. The V segment lost 4 bases and the J segment 1 base; nucleotides outside the gene matches: 5. The chain's CDR3 is CASSRTGFLQETQYF. CDR3 nucleotides: TGCGCCAGCAGCCGGACAGGGTTCCTCCAAGAGACCCAGTACTTC.

The rearrangement joins TRBV29-1 to TRBJ2-7, with D maybe TRBD1 (6 bases). The CDR3 spans 14 residues. The V end lost 0 bases, the J end lost 7 bases, and 16 bases lay between the germline ends. The V gene's germline CDR1 is SQVTM and CDR2 ANQGSEA. CDR3 in DNA: TGCAGCGTTGAAGATGAGGGCAGGGGTTGGGAGCAGTACTTC. This codes for CSVEDEGRGWEQYF.

The rearrangement joins TRBV28 to TRBJ1-2, with D possibly TRBD1 on 5 matching bases. Germline CDR1 is MDHEN and CDR2 is SYDVKM. The V gene lost 3 bases and the J gene lost 6 bases, with 8 bases spanning the gap. The CDR3 is 12 residues long. CDR3 region: CASSFWGNGYTF. The CDR3 DNA reads as TGTGCCAGCAGTTTTTGGGGGAATGGCTACACCTTC.

This clone was seen only once. The chain joins TRBV7-3 to TRBJ2-3, with 15 nucleotides matching TRBD2. V dropped 6 bases and J dropped 3; count of bases not matched to a gene: 19. The germline gives CDR1 SGHTA, CDR2 FQGTGA. The CDR3 spans 21 residues. This CDR3 is CASSPSGGLAGGPGLTDTQYF. The CDR3 DNA sequence: TGTGCCAGCAGTCCTTCGGGTGGACTAGCGGGAGGGCCGGGTTTAACAGATACGCAGTATTTT. Full variable domain (outside the CDR3, taken from reference TRBV7-3 and TRBJ2-3): GAGVSQTPSNKVTEKGKYVELRCDPISGHTALYWYRQSLGQGPEFLIYFQGTGAADDSGLPNDRFFAVRPEGSVSTLKIQRTERGDSAVYLCASSPSGGLAGGPGLTDTQYFGPGTRLTVL.

The V call is TRBV7-9, the J call TRBJ2-7, with 8 bases aligning to TRBD1. CDR3 length equals 13 residues. Germline CDR1 SEHNR, CDR2 FQNEAQ (reference sequence). Trimming at V came to 5 bases and at J to 3 bases, leaving 3 bases not matched to a gene. The CDR3 nucleotides read TGTGCCAGCAGCAGCACAGGGGGCTACGAGCAGTACTTC. It yields the protein CASSSTGGYEQYF.

The CDR3 is CASSLSGASWNEQFF. CDR3 bases: TGTGCCAGCAGCCTTTCCGGTGCCTCCTGGAATGAGCAGTTCTTC. J is TRBJ2-1 and V is TRBV7-9; D unresolved. Trimming left V 5 bases short and J 7 bases short, with 18 bases between. Looked up from germline, CDR1 is SEHNR and CDR2 is FQNEAQ (reference sequence). The length of the CDR3 is 15 residues.

The chain combines TRBV12-5 with TRBJ1-1; TRBD1 is a possible D gene (5 bases). This CDR3 is 16 amino acids long. V shed 0 bases and J shed 5 bases, with 16 bases lying between them. Germline CDR1 and CDR2: LGHNT and FRNRAP. The DNA of the CDR3 is TGTGCTAGTGGTTTGGTACAGGCAGCTCGGAGGACTGAAGCTTTCTTT. It translates to CASGLVQAARRTEAFF.

The chain carries TRBV7-9 and TRBJ1-1, with D unresolved. Trimming removed 4 bases at V and 7 bases at J, with 16 bases between. CDR3 length: 14 amino acids. Germline V CDR1 and CDR2: SEHNR, FQNEAQ (reference sequence). CDR3 DNA: TGTGCCAGCAGCTCCCTTCTGGGGAAGGGTGAAGCTTTCTTT. This encodes CASSSLLGKGEAFF. Using reference TRBV7-9 and TRBJ1-1 for the parts outside the CDR3, the full variable domain is DTGVSQNPRHKITKRGQNVTFRCDPISEHNRLYWYRQTLGQGPEFLTYFQNEAQLEKSRLLSDRFSAERPKGSFSTLEIQRTEQGDSAMYLCASSSLLGKGEAFFGQGTRLTVV.

This rearrangement joins TRBV29-1 to TRBJ1-6; weak D call: TRBD1 (6 bases). V lost 4 bases, J lost 8 bases, and 12 bases lay in between. Germline loops: CDR1 SQVTM, CDR2 ANQGSEA. This CDR3 is 13 amino acids long. The CDR3 nucleotides read TGCAGCGTTGCTAACAGGGTAGATTCACCCCTCCACTTT. Its protein is CSVANRVDSPLHF.

The chain joins TRBV19 to TRBJ1-1; no clear D gene. The CDR3 sequence is 16 residues long. The germline V gene has CDR1 LNHDA and CDR2 SQIVND (reference sequence). Trimming stripped 3 bases from V and 2 bases from J, with 16 bases between. The chain's CDR3 is CASSITQIGINTEAFF. In nucleotides, the CDR3 is TGTGCCAGTAGTATCACCCAAATAGGGATAAACACTGAAGCTTTCTTT.

The chain is built from TRBV3-1 (or the pseudogene TRBV3-2) and TRBJ2-7; D unclear. The CDR3 has 12 amino acids. V lost 1 base to trimming and J lost 3 bases, with 4 bases between them. CDR1 and CDR2 (germline): LGHDT, YNNKEL (reference sequence). The CDR3 DNA sequence: TGTGCCAGCAGCCAAGTAAGCTACGAGCAGTACTTC. Protein: CASSQVSYEQYF.

This sequence joins TRBV3-1 (or the pseudogene TRBV3-2) and TRBJ1-3, with TRBD1 matching over 9 bases. The CDR3 covers 15 residues. CDR1 is LGHDT, CDR2 YNNKEL, per germline (reference sequence). With 8 bases clipped from V and 5 bases from J, the junction kept 10 bases outside the gene matches. The CDR3 region has the DNA TGTGCCAGCCGACTGGCGGGACAGGGACGAAACACCATATATTTT. Its translation is CASRLAGQGRNTIYF.